These T cell receptor beta chains were read from a single sample in a study of blood T cell repertoires in COVID-19. The table came from immunoSEQ multiplex PCR; TCRdb's copy has only in-frame clones and leaves some out. The sample lists around 370,000 clones, approximately 90% occurring once. The sequenced material came from peripheral blood. All receptors derive from a woman aged 18-29 years who had recovered from COVID-19. CDR3s include the opening cysteine and the closing phenylalanine or tryptophan. D genes are given only for firm matches. Size values are once, few and many counts, or a class for expanded clones, and some rows have none.

D	J	size	V	CDR3	DNA
TRBD2	TRBJ2-1	-	TRBV4-1	CASSYGLADNEQFF	TGCGCCAGCAGCTACGGACTAGCGGACAATGAGCAGTTCTTC
TRBD2	TRBJ2-3	-	TRBV20-1	CSASPVAGYDTDTQYF	TGCAGTGCTAGTCCGGTAGCGGGATATGACACAGATACGCAGTATTTT
-	TRBJ1-1	-	TRBV5-1	CASRSEASLNTEAFF	TGCGCCAGCAGGTCCGAGGCCTCCCTGAACACTGAAGCTTTCTTT
-	TRBJ1-3	-	TRBV4-1	CASSHPIGGTAGNTIYF	TGCGCCAGCAGCCATCCCATAGGGGGTACGGCTGGAAACACCATATATTTT
-	TRBJ2-1	-	TRBV7-2	CASSLLAGSSYNEQFF	TGTGCCAGCAGCTTGCTAGCTGGTAGCTCCTACAATGAGCAGTTCTTC
TRBD1	TRBJ1-1	-	TRBV29-1	CSVDGQVNTEAFF	TGCAGCGTTGACGGACAGGTCAACACTGAAGCTTTCTTT
-	TRBJ2-2	-	TRBV4-3	CASSQDRGINTGELFF	TGCGCCAGCAGCCAAGATCGCGGGATAAACACCGGGGAGCTGTTTTTT
-	TRBJ2-1	-	TRBV10-3	CAISGYELTGTFLFNEQFF	TGTGCCATCAGTGGGTACGAATTGACCGGGACATTCCTTTTCAATGAGCAGTTCTTC
TRBD1	TRBJ1-2	-	TRBV28	CASSLDRGPGVNYGYTF	TGTGCCAGCAGTTTAGACAGGGGGCCAGGGGTTAACTATGGCTACACCTTC
-	TRBJ2-3	-	TRBV5-1	CASSGGRQGDTQYF	TGCGCCAGCAGCGGAGGGAGGCAGGGCGATACGCAGTATTTT
-	TRBJ1-4	-	TRBV11-3	CASSPSGALGEKLFF	TGTGCCAGCAGCCCAAGCGGGGCCCTGGGGGAAAAACTGTTTTTT
-	TRBJ1-1	-	TRBV11-2	CASSPTGGNTEAFF	TGTGCCAGCAGTCCGACAGGAGGGAACACTGAAGCTTTCTTT
-	TRBJ1-1	-	TRBV20-1	CSASVAAGKAFF	TGCAGTGCTAGTGTAGCAGCAGGGAAAGCTTTCTTT
TRBD2	TRBJ2-1	-	TRBV27	CASSFRLAGSEEQFF	TGTGCCAGCAGTTTTCGACTAGCGGGAAGTGAGGAGCAGTTCTTC
-	TRBJ2-3	-	TRBV28	CASSSVAGRQDTQYF	TGTGCCAGCAGTTCTGTAGCTGGCCGCCAAGATACGCAGTATTTT
TRBD2	TRBJ2-1	-	TRBV19	CASSAKGLAGYNEQFF	TGTGCCAGTAGCGCTAAGGGACTAGCGGGGTACAATGAGCAGTTCTTC
TRBD2	TRBJ2-3	-	TRBV5-1	CASSWTSGIADTQYF	TGCGCCAGCAGCTGGACTAGCGGGATAGCAGATACGCAGTATTTT
TRBD1	TRBJ1-1	-	TRBV6-2/TRBV6-3	CASSYTDRGRAFF	TGTGCCAGCAGTTACACGGACAGGGGGAGAGCTTTCTTT
-	TRBJ2-1	-	TRBV25-1	CASSVAIWSSYNEQFF	TGTGCCAGCAGTGTTGCGATCTGGAGCTCCTACAATGAGCAGTTCTTC
-	TRBJ1-2	-	TRBV10-2	CASRKRQAEGRIYGYTF	TGCGCCAGCAGGAAAAGACAGGCCGAGGGCCGAATCTATGGCTACACCTTC
-	TRBJ1-6	-	TRBV12-3/TRBV12-4	CASSADNNSPLHF	TGTGCCAGCAGTGCGGATAATAATTCACCCCTCCACTTT
TRBD1	TRBJ1-1	-	TRBV7-2	CASSSDRGLEAFF	TGTGCCAGCAGCTCCGACAGGGGCCTTGAAGCTTTCTTT
TRBD1	TRBJ2-2	-	TRBV7-9	CASSLPGTGNTGELFF	TGTGCCAGCAGCTTACCCGGGACAGGGAACACCGGGGAGCTGTTTTTT
-	TRBJ1-1	-	TRBV6-5	CASSYSGRGNTEAFF	TGTGCCAGCAGTTACTCGGGCAGGGGGAACACTGAAGCTTTCTTT
TRBD1	TRBJ1-1	-	TRBV6-5	CASSPPDRAFEAFF	TGTGCCAGCAGTCCACCCGACAGGGCTTTTGAAGCTTTCTTT
-	TRBJ2-6	-	TRBV6-5	CASSLALGANVLTF	TGTGCCAGCAGTTTAGCCCTCGGGGCCAACGTCCTGACTTTC
-	TRBJ2-1	-	TRBV29-1	CSVAGTLPWLF	TGCAGCGTTGCGGGGACTCTTCCATGGCTCTTC
-	TRBJ1-5	once	TRBV30	CAWSLSYQPQHF	TGTGCCTGGAGTTTGAGCTACCAGCCCCAGCATTTT
TRBD2	TRBJ2-2	-	TRBV11-3	CASSPRTSGRANTGELFF	TGTGCCAGCAGCCCCCGGACTAGCGGGAGGGCGAACACCGGGGAGCTGTTTTTT
TRBD2	TRBJ2-3	-	TRBV7-9	CASSFQTRLAGRDTQYF	TGTGCCAGCAGCTTCCAGACCCGACTAGCGGGCAGGGATACGCAGTATTTT
TRBD2	TRBJ2-5	-	TRBV19	CASSIGRAGTQYF	TGTGCCAGTAGTATCGGGAGGGCCGGGACCCAGTACTTC
-	TRBJ1-4	-	TRBV6-6	CASSEGIPAGAEKLFF	TGTGCCAGCAGCGAGGGGATTCCGGCAGGGGCTGAAAAACTGTTTTTT
-	TRBJ2-1	-	TRBV5-1	CASSSLPGAVHNNNEQFF	TGCGCCAGCAGCTCCCTGCCGGGAGCCGTTCACAACAACAATGAGCAGTTCTTC
TRBD1	TRBJ2-1	-	TRBV7-9	CASSSRTGARFVYEQFF	TGTGCCAGCAGCTCGAGGACAGGGGCCCGATTCGTCTATGAGCAGTTCTTC
-	TRBJ1-1	-	TRBV5-1	CASSRARGEAFF	TGCGCCAGCAGCCGTGCCCGGGGGGAAGCTTTCTTT
TRBD1	TRBJ1-2	-	TRBV2	CARRQGNSGYTF	TGTGCCCGCCGACAGGGTAATAGTGGCTACACCTTC
TRBD2	TRBJ2-2	-	TRBV6-5	CASRKLATGELFF	TGTGCCAGCAGGAAACTAGCGACCGGGGAGCTGTTTTTT
-	TRBJ1-1	-	TRBV5-1	CASSLVAAGTEAFF	TGCGCCAGCAGCTTGGTAGCCGCGGGAACTGAAGCTTTCTTT
TRBD2	TRBJ2-4	-	TRBV6-5	CASSYSAGEGIQYF	TGTGCCAGCAGTTACTCGGCGGGAGAGGGAATTCAGTACTTC
TRBD2	TRBJ2-5	-	TRBV5-1	CASSWGTSGRPRQETQYF	TGCGCCAGCAGCTGGGGGACTAGCGGGCGCCCCCGCCAAGAGACCCAGTACTTC
-	TRBJ1-6	once	TRBV27	CASSRFRDYNSPLHF	TGTGCCAGCAGCAGATTCCGGGATTATAATTCACCCCTCCACTTT
TRBD1	TRBJ1-6	few	TRBV27	CASRWTGGYSPLHF	TGTGCCAGCCGTTGGACAGGGGGCTATTCACCCCTCCACTTT
-	TRBJ2-1	-	TRBV7-2	CASSPGAVGSYNEQFF	TGTGCCAGCAGCCCAGGGGCGGTGGGCTCCTACAATGAGCAGTTCTTC
TRBD1	TRBJ1-1	-	TRBV11-2	CASRWDRVVSEAFF	TGTGCCAGCAGGTGGGACAGGGTGGTGTCTGAAGCTTTCTTT